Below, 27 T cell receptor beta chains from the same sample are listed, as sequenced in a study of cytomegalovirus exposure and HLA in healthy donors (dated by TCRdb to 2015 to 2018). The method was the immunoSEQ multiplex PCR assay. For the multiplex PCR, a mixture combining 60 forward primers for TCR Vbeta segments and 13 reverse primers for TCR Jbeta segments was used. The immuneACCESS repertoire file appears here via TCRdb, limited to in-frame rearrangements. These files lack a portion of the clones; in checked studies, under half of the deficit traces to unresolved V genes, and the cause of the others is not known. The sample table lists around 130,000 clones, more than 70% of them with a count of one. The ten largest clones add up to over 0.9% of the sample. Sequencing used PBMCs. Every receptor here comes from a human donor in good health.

The CDR3 coding sequence is TGTGCCAGCAGCGTAGACAGGTTTCCCGTTCACGGTGGCTACACCTTC. Translated, it gives CASSVDRFPVHGGYTF. The V gene is TRBV9, the J gene TRBJ1-2; D might be TRBD1 (5 bases). This CDR3 region has 16 residues. Germline V gene lookup returns CDR1 SGDLS and CDR2 YYNGEE. V was cut by 0 bases and J by 7 bases, with 19 bases left in between.

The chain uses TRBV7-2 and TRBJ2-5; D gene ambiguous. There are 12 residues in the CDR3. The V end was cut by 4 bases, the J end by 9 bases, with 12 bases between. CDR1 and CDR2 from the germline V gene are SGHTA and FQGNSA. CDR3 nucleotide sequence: TGTGCCAGCAGCTCCGACTCGAAGGCCCAGTACTTC. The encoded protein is CASSSDSKAQYF.

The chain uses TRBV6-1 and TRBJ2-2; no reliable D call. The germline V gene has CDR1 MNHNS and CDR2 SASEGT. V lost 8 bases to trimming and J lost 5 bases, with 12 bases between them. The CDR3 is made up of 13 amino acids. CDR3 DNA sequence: TGTGCCAGCTCGGTTCGGTTAACCGGGGAGCTGTTTTTT. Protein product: CASSVRLTGELFF.

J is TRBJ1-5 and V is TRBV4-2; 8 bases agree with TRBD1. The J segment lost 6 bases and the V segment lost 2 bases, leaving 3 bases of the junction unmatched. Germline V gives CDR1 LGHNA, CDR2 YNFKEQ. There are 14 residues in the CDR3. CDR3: CASSQLTGVQPQHF. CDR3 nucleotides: TGTGCCAGCAGCCAATTGACAGGGGTTCAGCCCCAGCATTTT.

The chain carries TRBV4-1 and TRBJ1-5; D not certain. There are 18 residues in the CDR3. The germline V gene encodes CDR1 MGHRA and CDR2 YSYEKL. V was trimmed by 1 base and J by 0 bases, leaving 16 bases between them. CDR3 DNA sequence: TGCGCCAGCAGCCAAGGGCCCGTGAGGGTCTATAGCAATCAGCCCCAGCATTTT. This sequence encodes CASSQGPVRVYSNQPQHF.

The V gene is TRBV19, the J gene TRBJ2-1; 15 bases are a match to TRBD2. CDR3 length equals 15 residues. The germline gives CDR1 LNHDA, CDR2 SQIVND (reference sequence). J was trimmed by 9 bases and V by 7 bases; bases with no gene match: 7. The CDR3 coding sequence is TGTGCCAGTACCCGGACTAGCGGGGGGGCAGGTGAGCAGTTCTTC. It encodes CASTRTSGGAGEQFF.

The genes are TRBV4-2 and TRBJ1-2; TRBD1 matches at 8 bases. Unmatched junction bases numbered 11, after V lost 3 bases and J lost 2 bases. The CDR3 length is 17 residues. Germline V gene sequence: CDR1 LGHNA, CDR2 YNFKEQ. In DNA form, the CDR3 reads TGTGCCAGCAGCCATACCCAGTCCCGGGACAGGAACTATGGCTACACCTTC. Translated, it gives CASSHTQSRDRNYGYTF.

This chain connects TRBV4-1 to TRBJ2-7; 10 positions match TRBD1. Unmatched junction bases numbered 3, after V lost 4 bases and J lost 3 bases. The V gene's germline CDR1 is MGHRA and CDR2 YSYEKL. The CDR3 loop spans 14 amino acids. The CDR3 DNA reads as TGCGCCAGCAGCCCAAGGACAGGGGGCTACGAGCAGTACTTC. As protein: CASSPRTGGYEQYF.

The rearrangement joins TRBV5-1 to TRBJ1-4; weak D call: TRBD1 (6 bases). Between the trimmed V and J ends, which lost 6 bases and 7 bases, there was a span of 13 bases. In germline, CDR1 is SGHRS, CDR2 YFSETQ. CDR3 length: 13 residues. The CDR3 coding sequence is TGCGCCAGCACCGGGGGAGGGGGTGAAAAACTGTTTTTT. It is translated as CASTGGGGEKLFF. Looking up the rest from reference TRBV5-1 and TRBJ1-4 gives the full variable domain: KAGVTQTPRYLIKTRGQQVTLSCSPISGHRSVSWYQQTPGQGLQFLFEYFSETQRNKGNFPGRFSGRQFSNSRSEMNVSTLELGDSALYLCASTGGGGEKLFFGSGTQLSVL.

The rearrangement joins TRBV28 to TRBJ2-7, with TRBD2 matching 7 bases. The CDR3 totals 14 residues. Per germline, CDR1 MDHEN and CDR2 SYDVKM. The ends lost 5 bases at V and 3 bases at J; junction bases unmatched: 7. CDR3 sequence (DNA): TGTGCCAGCAGTCGGGAGGACCGAGTCTACGAGCAGTACTTC. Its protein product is CASSREDRVYEQYF. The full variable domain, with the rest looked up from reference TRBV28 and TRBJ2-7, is DVKVTQSSRYLVKRTGEKVFLECVQDMDHENMFWYRQDPGLGLRLIYFSYDVKMKEKGDIPEGYSVSREKKERFSLILESASTNQTSMYLCASSREDRVYEQYFGPGTRLTVT.

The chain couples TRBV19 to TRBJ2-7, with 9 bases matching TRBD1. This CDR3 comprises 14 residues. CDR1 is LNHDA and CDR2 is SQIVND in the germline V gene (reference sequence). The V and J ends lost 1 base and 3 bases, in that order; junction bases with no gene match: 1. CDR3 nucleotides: TGTGCCAGTAGTATAGGGACAGGGGTCTACGAGCAGTACTTC. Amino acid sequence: CASSIGTGVYEQYF.

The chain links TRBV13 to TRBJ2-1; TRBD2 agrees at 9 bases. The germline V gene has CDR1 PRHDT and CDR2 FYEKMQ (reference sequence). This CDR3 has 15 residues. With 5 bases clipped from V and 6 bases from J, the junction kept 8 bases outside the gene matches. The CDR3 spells CASSTDSGGINEQFF. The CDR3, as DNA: TGTGCCAGCAGCACCGATAGCGGGGGAATCAATGAGCAGTTCTTC.

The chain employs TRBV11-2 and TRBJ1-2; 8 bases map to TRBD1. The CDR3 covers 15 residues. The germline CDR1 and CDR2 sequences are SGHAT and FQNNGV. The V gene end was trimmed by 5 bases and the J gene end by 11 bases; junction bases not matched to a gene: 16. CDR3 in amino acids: CASSGDDGTGHGYTF. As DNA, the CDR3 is TGTGCCAGCAGCGGGGACGACGGGACAGGCCACGGATACACCTTC. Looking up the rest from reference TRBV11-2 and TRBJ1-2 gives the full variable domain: EAGVAQSPRYKIIEKRQSVAFWCNPISGHATLYWYQQILGQGPKLLIQFQNNGVVDDSQLPKDRFSAERLKGVDSTLKIQPAKLEDSAVYLCASSGDDGTGHGYTFGSGTRLTVV.

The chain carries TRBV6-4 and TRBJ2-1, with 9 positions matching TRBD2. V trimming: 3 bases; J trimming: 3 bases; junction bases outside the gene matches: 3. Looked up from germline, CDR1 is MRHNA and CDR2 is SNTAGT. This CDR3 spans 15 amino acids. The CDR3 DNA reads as TGTGCCAGCAGTGAGACTAGCGGACACTACAATGAGCAGTTCTTC. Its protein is CASSETSGHYNEQFF.

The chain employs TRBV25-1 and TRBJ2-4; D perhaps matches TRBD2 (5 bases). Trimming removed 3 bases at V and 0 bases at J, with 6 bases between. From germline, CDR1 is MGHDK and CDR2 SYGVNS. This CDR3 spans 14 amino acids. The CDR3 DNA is TGTGCCAGCAGTGACGGGATAGCCAAAAACATTCAGTACTTC. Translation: CASSDGIAKNIQYF.

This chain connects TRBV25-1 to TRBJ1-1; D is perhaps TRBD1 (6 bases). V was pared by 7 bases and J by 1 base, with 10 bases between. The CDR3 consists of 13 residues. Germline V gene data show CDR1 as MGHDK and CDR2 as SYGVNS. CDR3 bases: TGTGCCAGCACCCGGGACACGAACACTGAAGCTTTCTTT. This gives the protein CASTRDTNTEAFF.

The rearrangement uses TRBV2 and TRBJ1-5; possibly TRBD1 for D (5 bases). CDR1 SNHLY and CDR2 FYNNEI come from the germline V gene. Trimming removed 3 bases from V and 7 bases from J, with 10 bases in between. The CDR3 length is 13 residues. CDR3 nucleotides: TGTGCCAGCAGTGAGCAGGGCCTGCAGCCCCAGCATTTT. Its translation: CASSEQGLQPQHF.

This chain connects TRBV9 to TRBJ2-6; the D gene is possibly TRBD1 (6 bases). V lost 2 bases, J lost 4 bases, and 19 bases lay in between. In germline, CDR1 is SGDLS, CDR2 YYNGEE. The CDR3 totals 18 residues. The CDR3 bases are TGTGCCAGCAGCGTTACACACACAGGGATCGCCGGGGCCAACGTCCTGACTTTC. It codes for CASSVTHTGIAGANVLTF. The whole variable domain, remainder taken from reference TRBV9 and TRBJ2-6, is DSGVTQTPKHLITATGQRVTLRCSPRSGDLSVYWYQQSLDQGLQFLIQYYNGEERAKGNILERFSAQQFPDLHSELNLSSLELGDSALYFCASSVTHTGIAGANVLTFGAGSRLTVL.

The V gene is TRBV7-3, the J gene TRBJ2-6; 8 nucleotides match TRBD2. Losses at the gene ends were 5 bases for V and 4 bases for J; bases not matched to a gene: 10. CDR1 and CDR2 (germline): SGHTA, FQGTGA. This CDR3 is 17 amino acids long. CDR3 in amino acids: CASSTSGGSAGANVLTF. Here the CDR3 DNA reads TGTGCCAGCAGCACCAGCGGGGGCTCCGCCGGGGCCAACGTCCTGACTTTC.

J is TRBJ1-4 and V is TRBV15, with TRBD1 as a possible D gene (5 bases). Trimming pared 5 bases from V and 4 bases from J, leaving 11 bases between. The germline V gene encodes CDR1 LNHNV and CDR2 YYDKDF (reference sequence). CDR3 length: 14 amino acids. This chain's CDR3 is CATSRDRDNEKLFF. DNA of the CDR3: TGTGCCACCAGCCGTGACAGAGATAATGAAAAACTGTTTTTT.

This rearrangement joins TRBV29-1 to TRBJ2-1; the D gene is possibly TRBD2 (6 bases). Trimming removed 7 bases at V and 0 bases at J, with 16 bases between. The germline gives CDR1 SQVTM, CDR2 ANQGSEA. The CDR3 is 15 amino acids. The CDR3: CSAPAGGSSYNEQFF. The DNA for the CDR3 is TGCAGCGCCCCAGCGGGCGGTAGCTCCTACAATGAGCAGTTCTTC.

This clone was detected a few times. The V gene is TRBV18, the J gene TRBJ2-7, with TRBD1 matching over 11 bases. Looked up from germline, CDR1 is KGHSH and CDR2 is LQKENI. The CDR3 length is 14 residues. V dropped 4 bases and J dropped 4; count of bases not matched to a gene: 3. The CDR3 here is CASSLGTGGYEQYF. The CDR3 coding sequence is TGTGCCAGCTCACTGGGGACAGGGGGGTACGAGCAGTACTTC.

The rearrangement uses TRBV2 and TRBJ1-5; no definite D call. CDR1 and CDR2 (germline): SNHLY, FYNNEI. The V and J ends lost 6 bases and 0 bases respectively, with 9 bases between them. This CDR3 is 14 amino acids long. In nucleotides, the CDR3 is TGTGCCAGCAGCCCAGTATCTAGCAATCAGCCCCAGCATTTT. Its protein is CASSPVSSNQPQHF.

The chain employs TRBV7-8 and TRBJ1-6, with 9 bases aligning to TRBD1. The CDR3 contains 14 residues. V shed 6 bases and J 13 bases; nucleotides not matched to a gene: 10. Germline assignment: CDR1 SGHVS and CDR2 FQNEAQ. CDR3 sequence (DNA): TGTGCCAGCAGGAATGGACAGGGGTTGGGGCCCCTCCACTTT. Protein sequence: CASRNGQGLGPLHF.

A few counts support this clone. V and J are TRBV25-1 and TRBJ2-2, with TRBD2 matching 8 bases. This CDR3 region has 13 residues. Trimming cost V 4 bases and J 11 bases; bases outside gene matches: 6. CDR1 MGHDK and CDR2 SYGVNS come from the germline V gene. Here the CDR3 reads CASSAPGGVELFF. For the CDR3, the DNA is TGTGCCAGCAGTGCCCCGGGGGGGGTCGAGCTGTTTTTT.

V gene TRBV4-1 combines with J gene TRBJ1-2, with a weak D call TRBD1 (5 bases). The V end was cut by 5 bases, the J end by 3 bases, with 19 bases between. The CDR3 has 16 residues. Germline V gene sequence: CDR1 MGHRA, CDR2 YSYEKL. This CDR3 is CASSFRPSMGHYGYTF. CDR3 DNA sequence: TGCGCCAGCAGCTTCCGTCCGTCTATGGGGCACTATGGCTACACCTTC.

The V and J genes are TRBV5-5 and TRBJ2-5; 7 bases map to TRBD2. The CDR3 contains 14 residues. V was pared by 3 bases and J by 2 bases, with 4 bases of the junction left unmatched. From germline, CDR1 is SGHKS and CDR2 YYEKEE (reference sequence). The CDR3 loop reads CASSSQGGQETQYF. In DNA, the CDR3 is TGTGCCAGCAGCTCCCAGGGAGGGCAAGAGACCCAGTACTTC.